A selection of T cell receptor beta chains follows, all from one sample in a study of blood T cell repertoires in COVID-19. Measured with immunoSEQ multiplex PCR; TCRdb has only the in-frame clones, and not every one. The table lists 250,000 to 300,000 clones, around nine tenths of them singletons. The source material was peripheral blood. The receptor source for this set is a woman aged 70-85 years with COVID-19, enrolled during active disease. Both conserved end residues are part of each CDR3. The D gene is left open where the match is weak. Expanded clones are given a class, and other clones once, few, many or no size at all.

CDR3 DNA | CDR3 protein | J gene | clone size | V gene | D gene
TGTGCCAGCAGCAACAGGTGGATGTGGGGCTACACCTTC | CASSNRWMWGYTF | TRBJ1-2 | - | TRBV28 | -
TGTGCCAGCAGTTCGCTAGGGGCCGAACTTTATGGCTACACCTTC | CASSSLGAELYGYTF | TRBJ1-2 | once | TRBV3-1/TRBV3-2 | -
TGTGCCACCAGCACTACAGGAGACCACTCCTACGAGCAGTACTTC | CATSTTGDHSYEQYF | TRBJ2-7 | - | TRBV15 | -
TGTGCCAGCAGTGCCGGGGACAGCCACAATGAGCAGTTCTTC | CASSAGDSHNEQFF | TRBJ2-1 | - | TRBV28 | TRBD1
TGTGCCAGTAGGGGGTGGGGAGAGACAGATACGCAGTATTTT | CASRGWGETDTQYF | TRBJ2-3 | - | TRBV19 | -
TGTGCCAGCAGCCTTTCGACAACGCAGTCCTACGAGCAGTACTTC | CASSLSTTQSYEQYF | TRBJ2-7 | - | TRBV3-1/TRBV3-2 | -
TGCGCCAGCAGCTTTAGTGGTACGCAGTATTTT | CASSFSGTQYF | TRBJ2-3 | - | TRBV5-1 | -
TGTGCCAGCAGTCCGCGGACTGCCGGGTATGAAAAACTGTTTTTT | CASSPRTAGYEKLFF | TRBJ1-4 | once | TRBV6-6 | -
TGTGCCAGCTCACCTACACCGGGACAGGGTGATGGCTACACCTTC | CASSPTPGQGDGYTF | TRBJ1-2 | once | TRBV18 | TRBD1
TGTGCCAGCAGTCCACCCCTCGGGACAGGGGGCACTGAAGCTTTCTTT | CASSPPLGTGGTEAFF | TRBJ1-1 | once | TRBV28 | TRBD1
TGTGCCACCAGTGATAGGGGGCCTGGGGCCAACGTCCTGACTTTC | CATSDRGPGANVLTF | TRBJ2-6 | - | TRBV24-1 | TRBD1
TGTGCCAGCAGTCCCCAAAGGGGGACAAACAATTTGGGGGAGGCTTTCTTT | CASSPQRGTNNLGEAFF | TRBJ1-1 | - | TRBV28 | -
TGTGCCTGGAGAATCACCGGACAGGGGCTCACTGAAGCTTTCTTT | CAWRITGQGLTEAFF | TRBJ1-1 | - | TRBV30 | TRBD1
TGTGCCAGCGGCCTGGGGGGGTACAATGAGCAGTTCTTC | CASGLGGYNEQFF | TRBJ2-1 | - | TRBV11-3 | TRBD2
TGCGCCAGCGCATCCTACAGGGGGCCCCAAGAGACCCAGTACTTC | CASASYRGPQETQYF | TRBJ2-5 | once | TRBV5-1 | TRBD1
TGTGCCAGTAGTATAGCTCCGAGGGACACAGATACGCAGTATTTT | CASSIAPRDTDTQYF | TRBJ2-3 | - | TRBV19 | -
TGTGCCAGTTTGCACGGGGGGACACTAAACACCGGGGAGCTGTTTTTT | CASLHGGTLNTGELFF | TRBJ2-2 | - | TRBV19 | -
TGCGCCAGCAGCTTGGATAGCGGCTCCGCGAACACCGGGGAGCTGTTTTTT | CASSLDSGSANTGELFF | TRBJ2-2 | - | TRBV5-1 | -
TGTGCCAGTAGTCTCGGGGGGGCGAGGGAGCAGTTCTTC | CASSLGGAREQFF | TRBJ2-1 | - | TRBV19 | TRBD2
TGTGCCAGCAGCCGTCAGTTAAACTCTGGAAACACCATATATTTT | CASSRQLNSGNTIYF | TRBJ1-3 | - | TRBV6-5 | -
TGTGCCACCAGTCGTAGGACAGGGGGCGGCGGGGAGCTGTTTTTT | CATSRRTGGGGELFF | TRBJ2-2 | - | TRBV24-1 | TRBD1
TGTGCCAGCAGCTTAGGTCAGGGGGAAGAGTTCTTC | CASSLGQGEEFF | TRBJ2-1 | - | TRBV7-9 | TRBD1
TGTGCCAGCAGCTCAGGGCTAGCGGTTCTCAGCTCCTACGAGCAGTACTTC | CASSSGLAVLSSYEQYF | TRBJ2-7 | - | TRBV5-4 | TRBD2
TGTGCCAGCAGTTACTATATTAGTCTCTCTGAAGCTTTCTTT | CASSYYISLSEAFF | TRBJ1-1 | - | TRBV6-2/TRBV6-3 | -
TGTGCCAGCAGTTTAGAGAGTTGGACAGGGAACTATGGCTACACCTTC | CASSLESWTGNYGYTF | TRBJ1-2 | few | TRBV28 | TRBD1